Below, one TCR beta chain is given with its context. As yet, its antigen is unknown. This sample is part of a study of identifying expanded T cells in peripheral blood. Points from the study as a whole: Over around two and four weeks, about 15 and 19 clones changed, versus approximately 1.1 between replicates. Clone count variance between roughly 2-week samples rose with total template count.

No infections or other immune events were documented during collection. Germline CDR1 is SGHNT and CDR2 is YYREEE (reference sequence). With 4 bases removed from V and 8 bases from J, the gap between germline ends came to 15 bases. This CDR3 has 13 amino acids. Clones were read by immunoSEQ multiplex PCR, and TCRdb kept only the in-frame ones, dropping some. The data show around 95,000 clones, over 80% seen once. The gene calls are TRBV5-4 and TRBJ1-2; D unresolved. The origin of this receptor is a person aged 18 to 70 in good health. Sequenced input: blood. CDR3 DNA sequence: TGTGCCAGCAGCCTCATAACACTGGACGGCTACACCTTC. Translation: CASSLITLDGYTF.